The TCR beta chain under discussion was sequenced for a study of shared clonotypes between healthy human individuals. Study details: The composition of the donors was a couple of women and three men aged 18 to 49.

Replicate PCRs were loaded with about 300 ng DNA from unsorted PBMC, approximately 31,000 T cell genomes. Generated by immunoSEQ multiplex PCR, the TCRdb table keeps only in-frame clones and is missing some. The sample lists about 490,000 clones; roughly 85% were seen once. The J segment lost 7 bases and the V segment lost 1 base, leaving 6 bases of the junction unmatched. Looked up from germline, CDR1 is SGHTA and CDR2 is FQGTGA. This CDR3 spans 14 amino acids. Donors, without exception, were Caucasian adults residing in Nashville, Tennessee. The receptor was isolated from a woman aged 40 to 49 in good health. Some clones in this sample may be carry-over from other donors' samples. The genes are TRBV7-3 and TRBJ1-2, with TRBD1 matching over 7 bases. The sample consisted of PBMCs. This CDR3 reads CASSLKGRDSGYTF. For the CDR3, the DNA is TGTGCCAGCAGCTTAAAGGGCCGGGACAGTGGCTACACCTTC.